Below are 3 T cell receptor beta chains sequenced from a single sample in a study of monozygotic twins with inflammatory bowel disease. TCRdb reanalyzed the 5' RACE reads, giving one entry per CDR3 protein sequence and no DNA. The sample table sets out a few hundred thousand distinct CDR3 sequences. Material: blood. These receptors all stem from a human donor with ulcerative colitis or Crohn's disease, or a healthy co-twin of an affected twin (not recorded which).

The chain joins TRBV20-1 to TRBJ1-5. The CDR3 loop spans 13 amino acids. Germline lookup yields CDR1 DFQATT and CDR2 SNEGSKA (reference sequence). CDR3 region: CSASPDSNQPQHF.

This sequence joins TRBV6-2 or TRBV6-3 and TRBJ1-2; absent DNA, TCRdb's TRBD1 call cannot be checked. Germline V gene data show CDR1 as MNHEY and CDR2 as SVGEGT. The CDR3 has 12 amino acids. Here the CDR3 reads CASRPDSEGYTF.

The J gene is TRBJ2-3, the V gene TRBV7-2; TCRdb's assignment of TRBD1 cannot be checked, as there is no DNA. Germline V gene data show CDR1 as SGHTA and CDR2 as FQGNSA. The CDR3 has 15 amino acids. The CDR3 spells CASSLVGGLKDTQYF.